The next 5 T cell receptor beta chains were all read from a single sample in a study of cytomegalovirus exposure and HLA in healthy donors. Profiled with immunoSEQ multiplex PCR; TCRdb holds only in-frame clones, not every one. The sample shows 76,000 or so clones, roughly 95% of them seen only once. Source material: PBMCs. These receptors were taken from a woman under 30 in good health and CMV-seropositive.

This chain connects TRBV6-5 to TRBJ2-3, with TRBD1 identical over 11 bases. The V gene's germline CDR1 is MNHEY and CDR2 SVGAGI. Trimming removed 5 bases from V and 5 bases from J; junction bases left unmatched: 6. This CDR3 region has 15 residues. The CDR3 sequence is CASSRRDRGIDTQYF. As DNA, the CDR3 is TGTGCCAGCAGTCGCCGGGACAGGGGGATAGATACGCAGTATTTT.

This chain uses TRBV2 with TRBJ2-4, with 7 bases lining up with TRBD1. The trim removed 3 bases at V and 5 bases at J, leaving 10 bases unmatched. Looked up from germline, CDR1 is SNHLY and CDR2 is FYNNEI. CDR3 length equals 16 residues. The CDR3 DNA follows: TGTGCCAGCAGTGAGACTACCGGGACAGAGGAAAACATTCAGTACTTC. Protein product: CASSETTGTEENIQYF.

The rearrangement joins TRBV30 to TRBJ1-2; TRBD1 matches 8 bases. CDR1 is GTSNPN, CDR2 SVGIG, per germline (reference sequence). J gave up 8 bases and V 0 bases, and 5 bases lay outside the gene matches. This CDR3 region has 13 residues. CDR3 in DNA: TGTGCCTGGAGTGTACAGGGGGAAGTAGGCTACACCTTC. It yields the protein CAWSVQGEVGYTF.

The J gene is TRBJ2-7, the V gene TRBV5-6; D gene uncertain. Trimming stripped 0 bases from V and 5 bases from J, with 15 bases between. The CDR3 length is 15 residues. Germline lookup yields CDR1 SGHDT and CDR2 YYEEEE. Here the CDR3 reads CASSLDRARVNEQYF. The CDR3 nucleotides are TGTGCCAGCAGCTTGGACCGCGCACGGGTAAACGAGCAGTACTTC.

This chain joins TRBV19 and TRBJ2-4, with a weak D call TRBD2 (6 bases). The CDR3 has 16 residues. V lost 5 bases and J lost 2, with 16 bases in between. CDR1 and CDR2 (germline): LNHDA, SQIVND (reference sequence). The CDR3 protein is CASSSWVGGTKNIQYF. DNA of the CDR3: TGTGCCAGTAGTTCGTGGGTGGGGGGAACCAAAAACATTCAGTACTTC. Full variable domain (missing parts from reference TRBV19 and TRBJ2-4): DGGITQSPKYLFRKEGQNVTLSCEQNLNHDAMYWYRQDPGQGLRLIYYSQIVNDFQKGDIAEGYSVSREKKESFPLTVTSAQKNPTAFYLCASSSWVGGTKNIQYFGAGTRLSVL.